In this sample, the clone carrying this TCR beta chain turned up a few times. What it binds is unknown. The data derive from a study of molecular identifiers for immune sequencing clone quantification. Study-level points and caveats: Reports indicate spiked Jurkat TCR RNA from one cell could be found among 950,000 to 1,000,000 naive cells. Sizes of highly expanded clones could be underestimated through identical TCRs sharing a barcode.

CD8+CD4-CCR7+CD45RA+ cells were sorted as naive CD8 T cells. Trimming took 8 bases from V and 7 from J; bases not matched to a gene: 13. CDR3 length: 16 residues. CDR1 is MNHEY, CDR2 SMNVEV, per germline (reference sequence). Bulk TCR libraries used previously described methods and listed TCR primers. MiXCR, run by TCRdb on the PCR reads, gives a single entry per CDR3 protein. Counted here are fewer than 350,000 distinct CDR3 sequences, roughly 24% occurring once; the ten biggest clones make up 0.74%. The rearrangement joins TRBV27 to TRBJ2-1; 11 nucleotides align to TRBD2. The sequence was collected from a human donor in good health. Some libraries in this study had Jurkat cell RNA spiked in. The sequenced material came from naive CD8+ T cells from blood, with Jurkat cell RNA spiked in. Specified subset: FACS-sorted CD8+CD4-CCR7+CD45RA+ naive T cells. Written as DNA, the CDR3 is TGTGCCAGCGGTGTTTTAGCGGGAGGGCCTCTTAATGAGCAGTTCTTC. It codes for CASGVLAGGPLNEQFF.